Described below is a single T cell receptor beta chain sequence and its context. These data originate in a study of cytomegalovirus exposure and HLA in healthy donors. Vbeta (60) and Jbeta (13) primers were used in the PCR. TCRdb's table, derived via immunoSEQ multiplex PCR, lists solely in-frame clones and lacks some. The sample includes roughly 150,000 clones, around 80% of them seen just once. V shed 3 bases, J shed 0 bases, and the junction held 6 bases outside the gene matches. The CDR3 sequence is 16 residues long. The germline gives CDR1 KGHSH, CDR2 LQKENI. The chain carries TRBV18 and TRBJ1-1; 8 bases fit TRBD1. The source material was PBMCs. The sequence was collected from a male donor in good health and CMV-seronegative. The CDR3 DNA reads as TGTGCCAGCTCACCTCGACAGGGGAGGATGAACACTGAAGCTTTCTTT. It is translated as CASSPRQGRMNTEAFF. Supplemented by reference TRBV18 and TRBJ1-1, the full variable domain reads NAGVMQNPRHLVRRRGQEARLRCSPMKGHSHVYWYRQLPEEGLKFMVYLQKENIIDESGMPKERFSAEFPKEGPSILRIQQVVRGDSAAYFCASSPRQGRMNTEAFFGQGTRLTVV.